This record looks at one TCR beta chain sequence and its context. Its antigen is not identified. From germline, CDR1 is SGHAT and CDR2 FQNNGV. Trimming cost V 5 bases and J 5 bases, with 12 bases left between them. The CDR3 spans 13 residues. The data are from a study of shared clonotypes between healthy human individuals. Study-wide findings and caveats: How much donors shared clonotypes was expected to be affected by sequencing depth. On the whole, naive subsets had larger estimated richness than memory subsets had. Sorted-subset samples were not fully sequenced, rarefaction indicated.

Original processing notes: Filtering of immunoSEQ junctional sequences could not match full-length read filtering. The method was immunoSEQ multiplex PCR; TCRdb's version includes in-frame clones alone and lacks a portion of them. Clonal size and the V and J genes are those of that table, whereas D and trimming came from the DNA. The data contain about 960,000 clones, over 60% of them seen just once; the ten biggest clones take up 1.5%. The clonotype comes from a man aged 18 to 29 in good health. The chain joins TRBV11-2 to TRBJ2-5; D not certain. Sequenced material: memory CD4+ T cells sorted from blood. Subset given: CD45RA-negative fraction. The CDR3: CASSGSEAETQYF. CDR3 DNA sequence: TGTGCCAGCAGCGGCAGCGAGGCGGAGACCCAGTACTTC.